This TCR beta chain is drawn from a study of CD8 T cells in ankylosing spondylitis. Study results and caveats: Disease-linked clones were CD8+ and relatively rare in peripheral blood. There were earlier reports of some motif variants in reactive arthritis synovial fluid and blood. Clones tied to disease were said to be significantly enriched in matched ankylosing spondylitis synovial fluid.

The germline V gene has CDR1 MNHNS and CDR2 SASEGT. V trimming: 5 bases; J trimming: 4 bases; junction bases outside the gene matches: 10. The CDR3 has 15 residues. This clonotype turned up a few times. The antigen is not known. Preparation of TCR beta libraries was done by quantitative 5'-RACE with molecular barcodes. One entry per CDR3 protein, called by TCRdb with MiXCR from the 5' RACE reads. The data show 150,000 or so distinct CDR3 sequences, under 35% seen once. The sequencing input was synovial fluid, either unsorted or a sorted T cell fraction (not recorded which). The receptor's source is a male donor with ankylosing spondylitis. This sequence joins TRBV6-1 and TRBJ1-2; 7 positions agree with TRBD1. The CDR3 sequence is CASSQSRDRPYGYTF. CDR3 bases: TGTGCCAGCAGTCAGAGCCGGGACAGACCCTATGGCTACACCTTC.